This entry concerns a single T cell receptor (beta chain). Its antigen is currently unknown. Deletions cut 3 bases from V and 2 bases from J, with 14 bases between. The CDR3 length is 14 residues. In germline, CDR1 is DFQATT, CDR2 SNEGSKA (reference sequence). The data stem from a study of response to subunit inactivated influenza vaccine. Study conclusions and caveats: The authors suggested that every seasonal influenza vaccination recruits few new T cells.

TCRdb used MiXCR to reprocess the RT-PCR reads, holding one entry per CDR3 protein. The sample has 700,000 to 900,000 distinct CDR3 sequences; roughly 20% are singletons. The chain combines TRBV20-1 with TRBJ2-7; tentatively, D is TRBD1 (5 bases). The sample consisted of PBMCs from blood, taken 4 to 6 days after vaccination. The sequence derives from a man aged 50-60 years who received an inactivated influenza vaccine. The CDR3 loop is CSARPKGFPYEQYF. The CDR3 nucleotides read TGCAGTGCTAGGCCCAAGGGGTTCCCCTACGAGCAGTACTTC.